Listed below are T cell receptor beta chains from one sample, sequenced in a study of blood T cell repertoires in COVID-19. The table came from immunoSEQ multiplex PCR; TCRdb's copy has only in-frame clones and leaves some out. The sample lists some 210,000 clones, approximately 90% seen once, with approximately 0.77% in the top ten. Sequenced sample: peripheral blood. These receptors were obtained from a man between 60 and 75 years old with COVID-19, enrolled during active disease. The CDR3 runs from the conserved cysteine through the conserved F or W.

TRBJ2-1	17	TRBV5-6	CASRPRYAGSSYNEQFF
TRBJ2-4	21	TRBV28	CASSLIPPGQGAGRAKNIQYF
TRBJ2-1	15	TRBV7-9	CASSLRLAGDNEQFF
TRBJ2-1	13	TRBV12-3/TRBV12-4	CASSSGQYNEQFF
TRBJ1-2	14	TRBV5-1	CASSFLQGQGGYTF
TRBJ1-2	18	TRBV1	CTSSPPGRDGTGDYGYTF
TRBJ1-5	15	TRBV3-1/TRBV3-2	CASSQGAFLHQPQHF
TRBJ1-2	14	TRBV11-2	CASSPRQTDHGYTF
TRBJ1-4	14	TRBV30	CAWRVVGEPEKLFF
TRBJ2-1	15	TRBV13	CASSLGLTVYNEQFF
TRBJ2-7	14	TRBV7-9	CASSSPRLSYEQYF
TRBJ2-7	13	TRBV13	CASSLYSAYEQYF
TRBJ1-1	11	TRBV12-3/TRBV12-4	CASSPGQEAFF
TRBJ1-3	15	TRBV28	CASSLLGGGGNTIYF
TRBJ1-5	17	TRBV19	CASSIGFGTGGGQPQHF
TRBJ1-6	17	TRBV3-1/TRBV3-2	CASSQDLRVRNNSPLHF
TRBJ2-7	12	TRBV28	CASSFGTYEQYF
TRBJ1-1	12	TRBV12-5	CASGQEIRGPFF
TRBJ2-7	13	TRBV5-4	CASSSPLAGEQYF
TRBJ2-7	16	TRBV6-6	CASSYSRGAVSYEQYF
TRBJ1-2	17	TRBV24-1	CATSDARFTGAGYGYTF
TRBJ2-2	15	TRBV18	CASSPPPQGTLELFF
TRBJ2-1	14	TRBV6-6	CAIKRGGTGIEQFF
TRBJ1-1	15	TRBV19	CASSIGSITVGEAFF
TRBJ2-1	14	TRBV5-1	CASSSGAGQREQFF
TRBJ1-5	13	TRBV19	CASKAGGGQPQHF
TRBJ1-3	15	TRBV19	CASSPGQYSGNTIYF
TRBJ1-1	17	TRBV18	CASSPSAGARMNTEAFF
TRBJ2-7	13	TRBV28	CASRTSGTYEQYF
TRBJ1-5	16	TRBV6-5	CASSSRQGHSNQPQHF
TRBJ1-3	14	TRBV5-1	CASSFGGEGNTIYF
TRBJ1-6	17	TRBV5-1	CASSLEGTGGTSTPLHF